This T cell receptor beta chain was sequenced during a study of read filtering for tumor transcriptome and immune sequencing. Study in general: About 8 patients were R-ISS I, about 16 were R-ISS II, about seven were R-ISS III. General observations from the study: IR-seq and RNA-seq agreed better without single-read clonotypes.

This clonotype was counted many times. Its antigen is not identified. Molecular barcoded adaptors covering alpha/delta and beta/gamma chains were used on 400 ng RNA. TCRdb independently ran MiXCR on the reads; one entry per CDR3 protein. The table has around 60,000 distinct CDR3 sequences, about a fifth seen once. The ends were cut back, 6 bases at V and 4 bases at J, with 15 bases in the middle. Germline CDR1 is DFQATT and CDR2 is SNEGSKA (reference sequence). CDR3 length: 13 amino acids. Material: a population of CD138-negative cells sorted from bone marrow. The gene calls are TRBV20-1 and TRBJ2-5; D not certain. The clonotype was recovered from a donor aged 40 or older with multiple myeloma. In DNA, the CDR3 is TGCAGTGCCGATTTTGGCGGTGGAGAGACCCAGTACTTC. Translation gives CSADFGGGETQYF.